This is a list of T cell receptor beta chains from one sample in a study of shared clonotypes between healthy human individuals. This table comes from immunoSEQ multiplex PCR, and its TCRdb copy is limited to in-frame clones, with some not included. The sample comprises 110,000 or so clones, approximately 70% of which are singletons, and approximately 23% rests with the top ten. The source material was memory CD8+ T cells sorted from blood. The receptor set was obtained from a woman younger than 45 in good health. Each CDR3 is given with its conserved first and last residue. The D gene is left open where the match is weak. Clone size is given for some rows only: seen once, a few or many times, or a class if the clone is expanded.

j_gene: TRBJ1-4
d_gene: -
v_gene: TRBV6-5
len: 14
abundance: few
CDR3aa: CASSYSGPNEKLFF
CDR3nt: TGTGCCAGCAGTTATTCGGGGCCTAATGAAAAACTGTTTTTT

j_gene: TRBJ2-2
d_gene: -
v_gene: TRBV27
len: 13
abundance: -
CDR3aa: CASSWAQGRELFF
CDR3nt: TGTGCCAGCAGTTGGGCACAGGGTAGGGAGCTGTTTTTT

j_gene: TRBJ1-1
d_gene: TRBD1
v_gene: TRBV19
len: 16
abundance: -
CDR3aa: CASSPRLETGDTEAFF
CDR3nt: TGTGCCAGTAGTCCTCGCTTGGAAACAGGGGACACTGAAGCTTTCTTT

j_gene: TRBJ1-1
d_gene: -
v_gene: TRBV30
len: 12
abundance: -
CDR3aa: CAWTDQRGEAFF
CDR3nt: TGTGCCTGGACCGACCAGAGGGGTGAAGCTTTCTTT

j_gene: TRBJ2-7
d_gene: TRBD2
v_gene: TRBV28
len: 14
abundance: -
CDR3aa: CASSLAGGAYEQYF
CDR3nt: TGTGCCAGCAGTCTGGCCGGGGGGGCCTACGAGCAGTACTTC

j_gene: TRBJ2-1
d_gene: TRBD2
v_gene: TRBV19
len: 18
abundance: -
CDR3aa: CASSNAVRAGPGVNEQFF
CDR3nt: TGTGCCAGTAGTAATGCGGTTCGAGCGGGACCCGGGGTCAATGAGCAGTTCTTC

j_gene: TRBJ2-7
d_gene: -
v_gene: TRBV6-1
len: 16
abundance: many
CDR3aa: CASSEGEGLASYEQYF
CDR3nt: TGTGCCAGCAGTGAAGGTGAGGGGCTAGCTTCCTACGAGCAGTACTTC

j_gene: TRBJ2-3
d_gene: TRBD1
v_gene: TRBV6-1
len: 15
abundance: few
CDR3aa: CASSEGTGETDTQYF
CDR3nt: TGTGCCAGCAGTGAGGGGACAGGGGAGACAGATACGCAGTATTTT

j_gene: TRBJ2-5
d_gene: -
v_gene: TRBV14
len: 14
abundance: -
CDR3aa: CASSQQGGRETQYF
CDR3nt: TGTGCCAGCAGCCAACAGGGGGGCCGGGAGACCCAGTACTTC

j_gene: TRBJ1-4
d_gene: -
v_gene: TRBV4-2
len: 17
abundance: -
CDR3aa: CASSQDHSLGISEKLFF
CDR3nt: TGTGCCAGCAGCCAAGATCACAGTTTGGGGATTAGTGAAAAACTGTTTTTT

j_gene: TRBJ2-5
d_gene: -
v_gene: TRBV27
len: 14
abundance: -
CDR3aa: CASSPYSRGETQYF
CDR3nt: TGTGCCAGCAGTCCCTATTCCAGGGGAGAGACCCAGTACTTC

j_gene: TRBJ2-7
d_gene: -
v_gene: TRBV11-2
len: 13
abundance: few
CDR3aa: CASSLGIAYEQYF
CDR3nt: TGTGCCAGCAGCTTAGGCATCGCCTACGAGCAGTACTTC

j_gene: TRBJ2-7
d_gene: -
v_gene: TRBV7-8
len: 15
abundance: many
CDR3aa: CASSPYQGPSYEQYF
CDR3nt: TGTGCCAGCAGCCCATACCAGGGTCCCAGCTACGAGCAGTACTTC

j_gene: TRBJ2-3
d_gene: TRBD1
v_gene: TRBV7-3
len: 15
abundance: once
CDR3aa: CASSFGTGLTDTQYF
CDR3nt: TGTGCCAGCAGCTTCGGGACAGGGCTAACAGATACGCAGTATTTT

j_gene: TRBJ2-3
d_gene: -
v_gene: TRBV29-1
len: 13
abundance: many
CDR3aa: CSVEYEAGDTQYF
CDR3nt: TGCAGCGTTGAATATGAAGCGGGCGATACGCAGTATTTT

j_gene: TRBJ1-4
d_gene: -
v_gene: TRBV28
len: 13
abundance: -
CDR3aa: CAPRAETNEKLFF
CDR3nt: TGTGCCCCAAGGGCTGAAACTAATGAAAAACTGTTTTTT

j_gene: TRBJ2-3
d_gene: -
v_gene: TRBV10-3
len: 15
abundance: -
CDR3aa: CASSLQDSSTDTQYF
CDR3nt: TGTGCCAGCAGCTTACAGGACTCTAGCACAGATACGCAGTATTTT

j_gene: TRBJ2-1
d_gene: TRBD2
v_gene: TRBV10-1
len: 14
abundance: -
CDR3aa: CASSGGLGGIEQFF
CDR3nt: TGCGCCAGCAGTGGCGGACTAGGTGGTATAGAGCAGTTCTTC

j_gene: TRBJ2-7
d_gene: TRBD2
v_gene: TRBV7-2
len: 16
abundance: -
CDR3aa: CASSQSAVAGPYEQYF
CDR3nt: TGTGCCAGCAGCCAGTCCGCGGTAGCGGGACCCTACGAGCAGTACTTC

j_gene: TRBJ1-2
d_gene: -
v_gene: TRBV20-1
len: 11
abundance: many
CDR3aa: CSPIVDYGYTF
CDR3nt: TGCAGTCCTATAGTAGACTATGGCTACACCTTC

j_gene: TRBJ1-6
d_gene: -
v_gene: TRBV6-6
len: 13
abundance: -
CDR3aa: CASRLEGYSPLHF
CDR3nt: TGTGCCAGCAGGCTAGAGGGCTATTCACCCCTCCACTTT

j_gene: TRBJ2-3
d_gene: -
v_gene: TRBV9
len: 14
abundance: few
CDR3aa: CASSVGGSTDTQYF
CDR3nt: TGTGCCAGCAGCGTAGGAGGTAGCACAGATACGCAGTATTTT

j_gene: TRBJ2-5
d_gene: -
v_gene: TRBV11-2
len: 14
abundance: -
CDR3aa: CASSPGPTSETQYF
CDR3nt: TGTGCCAGCAGCCCGGGGCCCACCTCGGAGACCCAGTACTTC

j_gene: TRBJ2-3
d_gene: -
v_gene: TRBV6-1
len: 17
abundance: once
CDR3aa: CASSESYGGPLTDTQYF
CDR3nt: TGTGCCAGCAGTGAATCTTATGGGGGACCGCTCACAGATACGCAGTATTTT

j_gene: TRBJ2-7
d_gene: -
v_gene: TRBV28
len: 10
abundance: -
CDR3aa: CASHLRVQYF
CDR3nt: TGTGCCAGCCATCTGCGTGTGCAGTACTTC

j_gene: TRBJ2-7
d_gene: TRBD1
v_gene: TRBV2
len: 13
abundance: many
CDR3aa: CASSFGQGYEQYF
CDR3nt: TGTGCCAGCAGTTTCGGACAGGGCTACGAGCAGTACTTC

j_gene: TRBJ1-2
d_gene: -
v_gene: TRBV7-9
len: 16
abundance: -
CDR3aa: CASTYGGGASMKGYTF
CDR3nt: TGTGCCAGCACCTATGGGGGGGGCGCGTCCATGAAGGGCTACACCTTC

j_gene: TRBJ2-7
d_gene: TRBD1
v_gene: TRBV4-2
len: 17
abundance: -
CDR3aa: CASSQEGRDRGLYEQYF
CDR3nt: TGTGCCAGCAGCCAAGAGGGCCGGGACAGGGGGCTGTACGAGCAGTACTTC

j_gene: TRBJ1-1
d_gene: -
v_gene: TRBV29-1
len: 13
abundance: -
CDR3aa: CSVEDWPDGRRFF
CDR3nt: TGCAGCGTTGAAGATTGGCCTGATGGGCGCCGCTTCTTT

j_gene: TRBJ1-3
d_gene: TRBD1
v_gene: TRBV30
len: 16
abundance: -
CDR3aa: CASRDRGFWAGNTIYF
CDR3nt: TGTGCCTCCCGGGACAGGGGTTTTTGGGCTGGAAACACCATATATTTT

j_gene: TRBJ2-1
d_gene: TRBD2
v_gene: TRBV29-1
len: 11
abundance: -
CDR3aa: CSDTGGNEQFF
CDR3nt: TGCAGCGACACGGGGGGAAATGAGCAGTTCTTC

j_gene: TRBJ2-3
d_gene: -
v_gene: TRBV5-5
len: 16
abundance: -
CDR3aa: CASSPLSAVGTDTQYF
CDR3nt: TGTGCCAGCAGCCCCCTATCAGCCGTGGGGACAGATACGCAGTATTTT

j_gene: TRBJ2-4
d_gene: -
v_gene: TRBV4-1
len: 16
abundance: few
CDR3aa: CASSQVWTVAKNIQYF
CDR3nt: TGCGCCAGCAGCCAAGTATGGACCGTAGCCAAAAACATTCAGTACTTC

j_gene: TRBJ2-3
d_gene: TRBD1
v_gene: TRBV16
len: 18
abundance: -
CDR3aa: CASSQAARDQGDTDTQYF
CDR3nt: TGTGCCAGCAGCCAAGCGGCCCGGGACCAGGGGGACACAGATACGCAGTATTTT

j_gene: TRBJ2-1
d_gene: -
v_gene: TRBV28
len: 14
abundance: -
CDR3aa: CASSPTARNNEQFF
CDR3nt: TGTGCCAGCAGTCCCACAGCAAGAAACAATGAGCAGTTCTTC

j_gene: TRBJ2-1
d_gene: -
v_gene: TRBV19
len: 15
abundance: -
CDR3aa: CAASPYVGSYNEQFF
CDR3nt: TGTGCCGCCTCACCTTACGTGGGCTCCTACAATGAGCAGTTCTTC

j_gene: TRBJ1-2
d_gene: -
v_gene: TRBV4-1
len: 15
abundance: few
CDR3aa: CASSPSLTPTYGYTF
CDR3nt: TGCGCCAGCAGCCCGTCGTTGACCCCCACCTATGGCTACACCTTC

j_gene: TRBJ2-5
d_gene: TRBD1
v_gene: TRBV19
len: 16
abundance: -
CDR3aa: CASSIWQGASLTEQYF
CDR3nt: TGTGCCAGTAGTATTTGGCAGGGGGCTAGCTTGACTGAGCAGTACTTC

j_gene: TRBJ2-7
d_gene: -
v_gene: TRBV28
len: 16
abundance: many
CDR3aa: CASSQGGGRRNYEQYF
CDR3nt: TGTGCCAGCAGCCAAGGGGGGGGCAGGAGGAACTACGAGCAGTACTTC

j_gene: TRBJ1-1
d_gene: TRBD1
v_gene: TRBV7-4
len: 14
abundance: -
CDR3aa: CASSWGQTYPEAFF
CDR3nt: TGTGCCAGCAGCTGGGGACAGACGTATCCTGAAGCTTTCTTT

j_gene: TRBJ2-7
d_gene: TRBD1
v_gene: TRBV28
len: 14
abundance: -
CDR3aa: CASSLLRLRDRVRF
CDR3nt: TGTGCCAGCAGTTTATTGAGACTCCGGGACAGGGTTCGATTC

j_gene: TRBJ1-1
d_gene: -
v_gene: TRBV6-5
len: 13
abundance: many
CDR3aa: CASSETDRAEAFF
CDR3nt: TGTGCCAGCAGTGAAACAGACCGGGCGGAAGCTTTCTTT

j_gene: TRBJ1-1
d_gene: TRBD1
v_gene: TRBV2
len: 17
abundance: -
CDR3aa: CASSGIGTGGRITEAFF
CDR3nt: TGTGCCAGCAGCGGAATAGGGACAGGGGGCAGAATCACTGAAGCTTTCTTT

j_gene: TRBJ2-7
d_gene: -
v_gene: TRBV29-1
len: 13
abundance: once
CDR3aa: CSVAIGNTYEQYF
CDR3nt: TGCAGCGTCGCAATTGGGAACACCTACGAGCAGTACTTC

j_gene: TRBJ2-5
d_gene: -
v_gene: TRBV11-2
len: 14
abundance: few
CDR3aa: CASSPSPGSETQYF
CDR3nt: TGTGCCAGCAGCCCCTCCCCAGGGTCGGAGACCCAGTACTTC

j_gene: TRBJ2-3
d_gene: -
v_gene: TRBV6-4
len: 16
abundance: many
CDR3aa: CASSEGSGKGTDTQYF
CDR3nt: TGTGCCAGCAGTGAAGGCAGTGGGAAAGGAACAGATACGCAGTATTTT

j_gene: TRBJ2-7
d_gene: -
v_gene: TRBV10-3
len: 13
abundance: -
CDR3aa: CAIMTASSYEQYF
CDR3nt: TGTGCCATCATGACAGCGAGCTCCTACGAGCAGTACTTC

j_gene: TRBJ2-3
d_gene: TRBD2
v_gene: TRBV19
len: 19
abundance: -
CDR3aa: CAVTSGTSGRYGYTDTQYF
CDR3nt: TGTGCCGTTACCTCCGGGACTAGCGGGAGGTATGGTTACACAGATACGCAGTATTTT

j_gene: TRBJ2-7
d_gene: TRBD1
v_gene: TRBV5-4
len: 16
abundance: few
CDR3aa: CASSLTTGGSIDEQYF
CDR3nt: TGTGCCAGCAGCCTCACGACAGGGGGATCCATTGACGAGCAGTACTTC

j_gene: TRBJ1-1
d_gene: -
v_gene: TRBV7-8
len: 18
abundance: many
CDR3aa: CASSRVSYSGTSFSEAFF
CDR3nt: TGTGCCAGCAGCCGAGTTTCCTACTCCGGGACATCCTTTTCTGAAGCTTTCTTT

j_gene: TRBJ2-7
d_gene: TRBD1
v_gene: TRBV5-8
len: 15
abundance: -
CDR3aa: CASSYWTGNTYEQYF
CDR3nt: TGTGCCAGCAGCTACTGGACAGGGAACACCTACGAGCAGTACTTC

j_gene: TRBJ2-1
d_gene: TRBD2
v_gene: TRBV7-9
len: 16
abundance: few
CDR3aa: CASSPRGGSALNEQFF
CDR3nt: TGTGCCAGCAGCCCACGGGGCGGGAGCGCCTTGAATGAGCAGTTCTTC

j_gene: TRBJ2-2
d_gene: TRBD2
v_gene: TRBV5-1
len: 19
abundance: -
CDR3aa: CASSTKWTSGFPWTGELFF
CDR3nt: TGCGCCAGCAGCACTAAATGGACTAGCGGGTTCCCCTGGACCGGGGAGCTGTTTTTT

j_gene: TRBJ2-3
d_gene: TRBD2
v_gene: TRBV27
len: 16
abundance: -
CDR3aa: CASSPRLAASTDTQYF
CDR3nt: TGTGCCAGCAGTCCCCGACTAGCTGCTAGCACAGATACGCAGTATTTT

j_gene: TRBJ2-7
d_gene: TRBD1
v_gene: TRBV2
len: 15
abundance: -
CDR3aa: CASRGTGISSYEQYF
CDR3nt: TGTGCCAGCAGGGGGACAGGGATAAGCTCCTACGAGCAGTACTTC

j_gene: TRBJ2-1
d_gene: TRBD2
v_gene: TRBV7-8
len: 19
abundance: once
CDR3aa: CASSTTRTSGRRYFNEQFF
CDR3nt: TGTGCCAGCAGCACAACGCGGACTAGCGGGAGGCGGTATTTCAATGAGCAGTTCTTC

j_gene: TRBJ1-1
d_gene: -
v_gene: TRBV7-9
len: 14
abundance: once
CDR3aa: CASSYPGRYTEAFF
CDR3nt: TGTGCCAGCAGCTATCCGGGACGGTACACTGAAGCTTTCTTT

j_gene: TRBJ1-1
d_gene: TRBD1
v_gene: TRBV10-3
len: 14
abundance: -
CDR3aa: CAISTGAVAAEAFF
CDR3nt: TGTGCCATCAGTACAGGGGCTGTTGCCGCTGAAGCTTTCTTT